The 21 T cell receptor beta chains reported below all come from one sample, sequenced in a study of blood T cell repertoires in COVID-19. The repertoire was sequenced with immunoSEQ multiplex PCR; TCRdb's copy has only in-frame clones and lacks some. The sample contains approximately 56,000 clones, 80% to 90% of which appear only once. The sequenced sample was peripheral blood. These receptors all come from a woman aged 80 or older with acute or convalescent COVID-19.

V is TRBV14 and J is TRBJ2-7; D is perhaps TRBD1 (6 bases). The CDR3 length is 15 residues. V was cut by 2 bases and J by 10 bases, with 21 bases left in between. Germline V gene lookup returns CDR1 SGHDN and CDR2 FVKESK. The CDR3 DNA reads TGTGCCAGCAGCCAATTCACAGGGACGAATATCGGTCAGTACTTC. It yields the protein CASSQFTGTNIGQYF. The full variable domain, completed using reference TRBV14 and TRBJ2-7, is EAGVTQFPSHSVIEKGQTVTLRCDPISGHDNLYWYRRVMGKEIKFLLHFVKESKQDESGMPNNRFLAERTGGTYSTLKVQPAELEDSGVYFCASSQFTGTNIGQYFGPGTRLTVT.

This clone was seen a single time. This chain links TRBV12-2 with TRBJ1-2; the table assigns TRBD1, which was not confirmed against the DNA. TRBV12-2 is a recognized pseudogene. The CDR3 runs to 17 residues. The CDR3 here is CASRLAKKGNEIYGYTF. The CDR3 DNA reads TGTGCAAGTCGCTTAGCCAAAAAGGGGAACGAGATCTATGGCTACACCTTC.

In this sample, this clone turned up once. The rearrangement uses TRBV28 and TRBJ2-3; a weak D match, TRBD2 (6 bases). CDR3 length equals 16 residues. Trimming left V 2 bases short and J 0 bases short, with 12 bases between. The germline V gene encodes CDR1 MDHEN and CDR2 SYDVKM. Here the CDR3 reads CASSLPSAGSTDTQYF. CDR3 DNA: TGTGCCAGCAGTTTACCGAGCGCGGGGAGCACAGATACGCAGTATTTT.

This clone has only a few counts. The J gene is TRBJ1-1, the V gene TRBV7-8; perhaps TRBD1 as D (5 bases). Per germline, CDR1 SGHVS and CDR2 FQNEAQ. The CDR3 spans 14 residues. Trimming shortened V by 5 bases and J by 2 bases, and 12 bases separated the two germline ends. The CDR3 bases are TGTGCCAGCAGCCGGGGCTTCCCAAACACTGAAGCTTTCTTT. Translating gives CASSRGFPNTEAFF.

V gene TRBV6-6 combines with J gene TRBJ2-4; TRBD1 matches at 12 bases. Looked up from germline, CDR1 is MNHNY and CDR2 is SVGAGI (reference sequence). CDR3 length: 16 residues. Unmatched junction bases numbered 5, after V lost 6 bases and J lost 2 bases. The CDR3 nucleotides read TGTGCCAGCAGGGGGGGACAGGGGGCCCCCAAAAACATTCAGTACTTC. This translates into CASRGGQGAPKNIQYF.

CDR3 region: CASSIGQYYEQYF. CDR3 sequence (DNA): TGTGCCAGTAGTATAGGACAGTACTACGAGCAGTACTTC. V is TRBV19 and J is TRBJ2-7; tentative D call: TRBD1 (5 bases). The CDR3 runs to 13 residues. Per the germline V gene, CDR1 is LNHDA and CDR2 is SQIVND (reference sequence). Between the trimmed V and J ends, which lost 1 base and 3 bases, there was a span of 7 bases.

The chain has TRBV5-8 and TRBJ1-5, with D uncertain. V was cut by 4 bases and J by 4 bases, with 12 bases left in between. The germline V gene has CDR1 SGHTS and CDR2 YDEGEE. This CDR3 is built from 14 residues. The CDR3 DNA is TGTGCCAGCAGCCTGAGGATGGGTAATCAGCCCCAGCATTTT. Its protein product is CASSLRMGNQPQHF.

V is TRBV29-1 and J is TRBJ1-2, with TRBD1 matching over 10 bases. V trimming: 6 bases; J trimming: 4 bases; junction bases outside the gene matches: 5. This CDR3 has 13 amino acids. The germline V gene has CDR1 SQVTM and CDR2 ANQGSEA. The CDR3 spells CSVSGQGTYGYTF. The CDR3 bases are TGCAGCGTCTCGGGACAGGGGACCTATGGCTACACCTTC.

The chain combines TRBV27 with TRBJ1-5; unclear D gene. The V and J ends lost 7 bases and 6 bases respectively, with 13 bases between them. This CDR3 spans 13 amino acids. Germline CDR1 and CDR2: MNHEY and SMNVEV (reference sequence). The CDR3 coding sequence is TGTGCCAGCATGTGGAGGGTGGGTCAGCCCCAGCATTTT. Encoded protein: CASMWRVGQPQHF.

The rearrangement uses TRBV12-5 and TRBJ1-5; D possibly corresponds to TRBD1 (6 bases). The CDR3 runs to 15 residues. Germline V gives CDR1 LGHNT, CDR2 FRNRAP. V lost 7 bases to trimming and J lost 2 bases, with 15 bases between them. CDR3 loop: CASASRAGGNQPQHF. The CDR3 nucleotides read TGTGCTAGTGCCAGCCGGGCAGGGGGCAATCAGCCCCAGCATTTT.

This rearrangement joins TRBV19 to TRBJ2-7; possible D gene TRBD1, 6 bases. Trimming left V 6 bases short and J 3 bases short, with 12 bases between. Germline V lookup: CDR1 LNHDA, CDR2 SQIVND (reference sequence). The CDR3 consists of 13 residues. CDR3 bases: TGTGCCAGTAGGTGGGACACACACTACGAGCAGTACTTC. It specifies CASRWDTHYEQYF.

The V and J genes are TRBV11-3 and TRBJ1-2; 9 nucleotides line up with TRBD1. The V and J ends lost 6 bases and 3 bases, in that order; junction bases with no gene match: 2. Germline V gene data show CDR1 as SGHNT and CDR2 as YENEEA. The CDR3 sequence is 13 residues long. The CDR3 DNA sequence: TGTGCCAGCAGGGACAGGGGCGACTATGGCTACACCTTC. It specifies CASRDRGDYGYTF.

The chain links TRBV30 to TRBJ1-2; TRBD1 agrees at 9 bases. Germline CDR1 reads GTSNPN; CDR2 reads SVGIG (reference sequence). This CDR3 contains 15 residues. V dropped 3 bases and J dropped 2; count of bases not matched to a gene: 7. DNA of the CDR3: TGTGCCTGGAGCCGGGACAGGGTGAGAAACTATGGCTACACCTTC. Its protein is CAWSRDRVRNYGYTF. The variable domain in full, with the rest retrieved from reference TRBV30 and TRBJ1-2, is SQTIHQWPATLVQPVGSPLSLECTVEGTSNPNLYWYRQAAGRGLQLLFYSVGIGQISSEVPQNLSASRPQDRQFILSSKKLLLSDSGFYLCAWSRDRVRNYGYTFGSGTRLTVV.

The V call is TRBV2, the J call TRBJ2-7; possibly TRBD1 for D (6 bases). This CDR3 is 14 amino acids long. Germline values: CDR1 SNHLY, CDR2 FYNNEI. Trimming cost V 7 bases and J 5 bases, with 18 bases left between them. CDR3 sequence: CASTLLRGSNEQYF. CDR3 nucleotides: TGTGCCAGCACCTTACTCAGGGGTAGCAACGAGCAGTACTTC.

This clone was seen once. The V call is TRBV3-1 (or the pseudogene TRBV3-2), the J call TRBJ2-5; TRBD2 matches at 10 bases. CDR3 length equals 15 residues. V lost 6 bases and J lost 4; bases outside the gene matches: 8. Germline values: CDR1 LGHDT, CDR2 YNNKEL (reference sequence). The CDR3 region is CASSRIAGGRETQYF. The CDR3 bases are TGTGCCAGCAGTCGGATAGCGGGGGGACGAGAGACCCAGTACTTC.

CDR3 region: CASSDGGAADTSSYEQYF. CDR3 nucleotide sequence: TGTGCCAGCAGTGACGGAGGGGCCGCCGATACGAGCTCCTACGAGCAGTACTTC. The V and J genes are TRBV6-4 and TRBJ2-7, with D tentatively TRBD2 (6 bases). The CDR3 sequence is 18 residues long. The V end lost 2 bases, the J end lost 0 bases, and 20 bases lay between the germline ends. Germline CDR1 is MRHNA and CDR2 is SNTAGT.

V and J are TRBV6-5 and TRBJ1-2, with D unclear. CDR3 length: 14 amino acids. V lost 2 bases and J 4 bases, leaving 11 bases between the germline ends. Germline CDR1 MNHEY, CDR2 SVGAGI. CDR3 amino acids: CASSYTDSFYGYTF. DNA of the CDR3: TGTGCCAGCAGTTACACAGATTCCTTCTATGGCTACACCTTC.

This chain uses TRBV6-5 with TRBJ2-5; D is ambiguous. Deletions cut 0 bases from V and 0 bases from J, with 5 bases between. CDR1 is MNHEY and CDR2 is SVGAGI in the germline V gene. This CDR3 comprises 14 residues. The CDR3 DNA follows: TGTGCCAGCAGTTACTCGGAGTACCAAGAGACCCAGTACTTC. Translated, it gives CASSYSEYQETQYF.

The V gene is TRBV14, the J gene TRBJ1-4; TRBD1 is a possible D gene (6 bases). Germline V CDR1 and CDR2: SGHDN, FVKESK. Trimming left V 4 bases short and J 8 bases short, with 17 bases between. CDR3 size: 15 residues. CDR3: CASSRTGGQTEKLFF. In DNA, the CDR3 is TGTGCCAGCAGCCGAACCGGCGGACAGACCGAAAAACTGTTTTTT.

The genes are TRBV10-3 and TRBJ2-7; TRBD2 is a possible D gene (5 bases). Germline V gives CDR1 ENHRY, CDR2 SYGVKD. Trimming shortened V by 5 bases and J by 2 bases, and 13 bases separated the two germline ends. The CDR3 spans 14 residues. CDR3 protein: CAISPGKTTYEQYF. CDR3 coding DNA: TGTGCCATCAGTCCGGGAAAAACGACCTACGAGCAGTACTTC.

The CDR3 bases are TGTGCCAGCAGCGTAGCCGGGGGGGCGTTTAATGAGCAGTTCTTC. Amino acid sequence: CASSVAGGAFNEQFF. V is TRBV4-2 and J is TRBJ2-1, with 8 bases aligning to TRBD2. The CDR3 has 15 residues. CDR1 is LGHNA, CDR2 YNFKEQ, per germline. V shed 5 bases and J 7 bases; nucleotides not matched to a gene: 10.